The clone carrying this T cell receptor (beta chain) was recorded many times. Its antigen is as yet unknown. The sample originates from a study of metastatic and nonmetastatic thyroid tumors. For the study at large: The authors compared repertoires across blood and tumor or nodule tissue from malignant and benign thyroid patients.

TCRdb reanalyzed the PCR reads with MiXCR. The sample records more than 25,000 clones, approximately 7.4% being singletons. Study-wide results and limits: The reported finding was significantly higher TCR beta diversity in malignant thyroid tumors relative to benign nodules, in blood and tumor.

Germline V gives CDR1 MNHNS, CDR2 SASEGT. Trimming stripped 6 bases from V and 6 bases from J, with 6 bases between. The CDR3 runs 12 residues. Patients underwent thyroid surgery, and none had received any treatment before it. The TCR originated in a female donor with papillary thyroid cancer or a benign thyroid nodule (not recorded which). Some clones in this sample may be carry-over from other donors' samples. The V gene is TRBV6-1, the J gene TRBJ1-6; D unresolved. Sequencing was done on a sample of blood. The CDR3 sequence: CASRMSNSPLHF. CDR3 nucleotides: TGTGCCAGCAGAATGAGTAATTCACCCCTCCACTTT.